This T cell receptor beta chain came from a study of shared clonotypes between healthy human individuals (dated by TCRdb to 2018 to 2021). Looking at the study overall: Three men and two women, aged 18 to 49 years, made up the cohort. For each donor, CD4 naive and CD4 memory were each given three plates, CD8 naive was given two plates, and CD8 memory was given one plate. To estimate repertoire size and how much clonotype sharing occurs between individuals, the study deeply sequenced the blood TCR repertoires of roughly 5 healthy adults. Different laboratories and diverse techniques were used to prepare libraries and sequence TCR repertoires, to increase sequencing depth and limit assay-specific biases. Per donor, leukapheresis produced somewhere between about 0.94 and 9.5 billion PBMCs. Points the paper makes about the study in general: Sampling was restricted to blood, and TCR repertoires in tissue are likely to differ from TCR repertoires in blood. Across four donors, approximately 5% of naive CD4, approximately 3.5% of naive CD8, about 2.3% of memory CD4, and approximately 0.4% of memory CD8 clonotypes were shared. Clonotypes shared by all four sorted-subset donors showed higher generation probabilities than non-shared clonotypes. Larger estimated clonotype richness was generally found for naive subsets than for memory subsets. The small number of donors limited the genetic and exposure-history diversity represented. Even with the large sequencing depth, rarefaction of the sorted-subset datasets indicated that sequencing was incomplete. Based on pairwise subsampling, the degree of clonotype sharing among donors was expected to be affected by sequencing depth.

TCR CDR3 regions were amplified from genomic DNA by multiplex PCR using the deep immunoSEQ assay. Extracted genomic DNA from each cell subset was distributed evenly across all wells of several immunoSEQ 96-well plates, and each plate was treated as a replicate. For sorted subsets, each replicate PCR was loaded with roughly 190 ng genomic DNA, equivalent to some 31,000 T cell genomes. Purified libraries were quantified with a Qubit 3.0 fluorometer, sized on a Bioanalyzer 2100, and re-quantified with the KAPA Library Quantification kit. Every immunoSEQ 96-well plate was sequenced on a dedicated single-read 150-cycle Illumina NextSeq 550 flow cell. The paper's processing steps were these. Because the immunoSEQ output included only junctional sequences and no quality scores, the filtering could not be the same as the filtering used for full-length reads. Sequences were annotated with PyIR, a Python wrapper for IgBLAST v1.9, using IMGT germline references to assign V/J genes and CDR3. Reads with weak V/J assignments (E-value above 1e-6), missing CDR3, stop codons, out-of-frame junctions, or ambiguous translated residues were removed. V3J clonotypes were defined as sequences sharing the same inferred V gene, J gene, and CDR3 amino acid sequence. Percentage overlap between repertoires was computed as shared unique clonotypes divided by the size of the smaller repertoire. RTK rarefaction, the Chao1 estimator, and Recon v2.1 estimates of unobserved clonotypes were used to assess repertoire richness. OLGA was used to compute generation probabilities for all TCRbeta clonotypes that the gDNA method yielded from a handful of donors. This immuneACCESS table, as held by TCRdb, lists in-frame sequences with V and J called but not all clones. Of the missing ones, under half trace to an unresolved V gene in checked studies; the others have no known cause. V and J calls and clone size follow that table, whereas D and trimming were derived from the DNA. Across this sample there are 2 million or so clones, with 85% to 95% seen only once. More than 0.1% of the sample goes to the ten largest clones.

On this clone: Which antigen it targets is not known. No base quality values were provided; no much bigger clone lies one nucleotide off.

The donors were healthy, HIV-negative adults with no recently reported acute infections or vaccinations. All donors were Caucasian adults living in Nashville, Tennessee, USA. CD4+ T cells were enriched by magnetic negative selection, after which naive cells were positively selected on CD45RA and the negative fraction was taken as the memory subset. Blood was collected by leukapheresis, and PBMCs were isolated by Ficoll-Histopaque density gradient centrifugation and then cryopreserved in liquid nitrogen vapor phase. Analytical flow cytometry was used to check the purity and quantity of every magnetically sorted T cell population. Genomic DNA was isolated from each sorted fraction and quantified by UV absorbance on a Nanodrop 2000c. Including cysteine and phenylalanine, the CDR3 has 14 amino acids. CDR3 DNA only is kept here, 42 bases in frame from base 1. The germline V gene encodes CDR1 MNHEY and CDR2 SVGAGI. The junction shows trimming of 10 bases on V and 1 base on J, plus 16 bases between the germline ends.

Sequenced sample: naive CD4+ T cells sorted from blood. According to the study, the label for this sample's cell subset or site signals: CD45RA+ positively selected. The chain is encoded by TRBV6-5 joined to TRBJ2-5; perhaps TRBD1 is the D gene, with 6 bases matching. This clonotype was obtained from a man aged 18 to 35 in good health. The base sequence is TGTGCCACCGCGGACAGCGCTACCCAAGAGACCCAGTACTTC. Its protein reads: CATADSATQETQYF.